This T cell receptor beta chain is drawn from a study of blood T cell repertoires in COVID-19. Whole-study context: The samples span acute and convalescent COVID-19 from the United States, Italy and Spain. PBMCs, B-cell-depleted T cells, or T cells provided the cDNA or gDNA that made up the material.

Study processing details: Reference gene primer amplification yielded estimated nucleated cell counts. TCRdb's table, derived via immunoSEQ multiplex PCR, lists solely in-frame clones and lacks some. The DNA was the basis for D and trimming; V, J and clone size are from that table. The data show about 300,000 clones, 80% to 90% seen once. Two negative PCRs, clearance, or symptom resolution had been documented for recovered Cohort 3 donors. This CDR3 is 12 amino acids long. V lost 8 bases to trimming and J lost 2 bases; unmatched junction nucleotides: 0. Per germline, CDR1 MNHEY and CDR2 SVGAGI. The TCR comes from a man in his thirties or forties who had recovered from COVID-19. The gene calls are TRBV6-5 and TRBJ2-7; 10 bases are a match to TRBD2. The sample taken for sequencing was PBMCs or T cells enriched from blood (not recorded which). The CDR3 DNA reads as TGTGCCAGCGGGACTAGCGCCTACGAGCAGTACTTC. Residues: CASGTSAYEQYF.